This entry lists 14 T cell receptor beta chains sequenced from one sample in a study of CD4 T cells in relation to SARS-CoV-2 and coronaviruses (dated by TCRdb to the early 2020s). Library preparation employed the immunoSEQ multiplex PCR assay. What TCRdb holds here is the immuneACCESS table cut down to in-frame rearrangements. Part of the clones is not present; checked against another copy, under half of the missing clones reflect an unresolved V gene, and the others are unexplained. The table for this sample lists 20,000 to 30,000 clones; around 80% of them were counted only once. Of the sample, over 25% falls within the top ten clones. These receptors lack a known antigen. CD4+ T cells from unexposed donors were collected before the COVID-19 pandemic (2011-2018). Following 10 days of culture, the EasySep CD4+ T cell isolation kit was used to isolate CD4+ T cells. What was sequenced was CD4+ T cells from PBMCs, cultured in vitro. The origin of the receptors is a human donor in good health.

The chain combines TRBV6-5 with TRBJ1-2; D not certain. The germline V gene has CDR1 MNHEY and CDR2 SVGAGI. The CDR3 loop spans 10 amino acids. V gave up 4 bases and J gave up 7 bases, with 4 bases separating them. The CDR3 sequence: CASSLSGYTF. CDR3 in DNA: TGTGCCAGCAGTTTAAGTGGCTACACCTTC.

The rearrangement links TRBV10-3 to TRBJ1-4; 8 nucleotides line up with TRBD1. This CDR3 region has 19 residues. Germline V lookup: CDR1 ENHRY, CDR2 SYGVKD. J lost 5 bases, V lost 0 bases, and 14 bases had no gene match. The CDR3 protein is CAISESIPGGPGENEKLFF. As DNA, the CDR3 is TGTGCCATCAGTGAGTCGATCCCAGGGGGCCCCGGGGAAAATGAAAAACTGTTTTTT.

The J gene is TRBJ1-3, the V gene TRBV27, with D possibly matching TRBD1 (5 bases). Germline V gene lookup returns CDR1 MNHEY and CDR2 SMNVEV (reference sequence). Trimming removed 8 bases at V and 9 bases at J, with 23 bases between. There are 15 residues in the CDR3. The CDR3 DNA follows: TGTGCCAGCTCGGACGGGCTAAATGGGGCCTCCACCATATATTTT. As protein: CASSDGLNGASTIYF.

The chain links TRBV4-1 to TRBJ2-7; 10 bases are shared with TRBD2. The germline gives CDR1 MGHRA, CDR2 YSYEKL. There are 16 residues in the CDR3. The ends lost 1 base at V and 3 bases at J; junction bases unmatched: 6. CDR3 coding DNA: TGCGCCAGCAGCCAAGTCAAACTAGCGGGGTACTACGAGCAGTACTTC. Amino acids: CASSQVKLAGYYEQYF.

The chain is built from TRBV14 and TRBJ2-1, with D perhaps matching TRBD1 or TRBD2 (5 bases each). The V end was cut by 3 bases, the J end by 3 bases, with 9 bases between. Germline V CDR1 and CDR2: SGHDN, FVKESK. The CDR3 runs to 14 residues. The CDR3 spells CASSHRDLYNEQFF. The CDR3 DNA reads TGTGCCAGCAGCCACCGGGACCTCTACAATGAGCAGTTCTTC.

The chain couples TRBV9 to TRBJ1-1, with TRBD1 matching over 7 bases. The trim removed 4 bases at V and 0 bases at J, leaving 6 bases unmatched. The CDR3 is 15 residues long. Germline V gives CDR1 SGDLS, CDR2 YYNGEE. CDR3 DNA: TGTGCCAGCAGCCCACGACAGGGCATGAACACTGAAGCTTTCTTT. Its protein product is CASSPRQGMNTEAFF.

The chain carries TRBV9 and TRBJ1-4; maybe TRBD1 (5 bases). V lost 2 bases and J lost 0, with 11 bases in between. From germline, CDR1 is SGDLS and CDR2 YYNGEE. The CDR3 extends over 16 amino acids. CDR3 nucleotides: TGTGCCAGCAGCGTGGGGACGGGAGCAACTAATGAAAAACTGTTTTTT. Amino acid sequence: CASSVGTGATNEKLFF. Full variable domain (rest looked up from reference TRBV9 and TRBJ1-4): DSGVTQTPKHLITATGQRVTLRCSPRSGDLSVYWYQQSLDQGLQFLIQYYNGEERAKGNILERFSAQQFPDLHSELNLSSLELGDSALYFCASSVGTGATNEKLFFGSGTQLSVL.

The chain joins TRBV29-1 to TRBJ1-1; 7 nucleotides line up with TRBD1. V lost 6 bases to trimming and J lost 2 bases; unmatched junction nucleotides: 6. This CDR3 comprises 13 residues. Germline CDR1 SQVTM, CDR2 ANQGSEA. The CDR3, as DNA: TGCAGCGTCACCAGACAGGGTAACACTGAAGCTTTCTTT. Its protein is CSVTRQGNTEAFF.

This chain joins TRBV19 and TRBJ1-1; D gene ambiguous. The V end lost 4 bases, the J end lost 0 bases, and 6 bases lay between the germline ends. Germline-derived CDR1 and CDR2 are LNHDA and SQIVND (reference sequence). CDR3 length: 13 amino acids. CDR3 residues: CASSRVVNTEAFF. In DNA, the CDR3 is TGTGCCAGTAGTAGGGTGGTGAACACTGAAGCTTTCTTT.

The J gene is TRBJ1-4, the V gene TRBV3-1 (or the pseudogene TRBV3-2); tentatively, D is TRBD1 (6 bases). Germline CDR1 LGHDT, CDR2 YNNKEL (reference sequence). Trimming shortened V by 4 bases and J by 8 bases, and 17 bases separated the two germline ends. The CDR3 has 15 amino acids. In DNA, the CDR3 is TGTGCCAGCAGCCCCATGGCCAGGGGAGACGAAAAACTGTTTTTT. Its protein is CASSPMARGDEKLFF.

V is TRBV9 and J is TRBJ1-1, with 7 bases identical to TRBD1. CDR1 is SGDLS, CDR2 YYNGEE, per germline. This CDR3 is built from 15 residues. With 4 bases clipped from V and 1 base from J, the junction kept 7 bases outside the gene matches. For the CDR3, the DNA is TGTGCCAGCAGCTCCTACAACAGGGGGAACACTGAAGCTTTCTTT. This gives the protein CASSSYNRGNTEAFF. Variable domain in full (rest from reference TRBV9 and TRBJ1-1): DSGVTQTPKHLITATGQRVTLRCSPRSGDLSVYWYQQSLDQGLQFLIQYYNGEERAKGNILERFSAQQFPDLHSELNLSSLELGDSALYFCASSSYNRGNTEAFFGQGTRLTVV.

The chain is built from TRBV5-1 and TRBJ1-5; unclear D gene. With 0 bases removed from V and 0 bases from J, the gap between germline ends came to 7 bases. Germline CDR1 SGHRS, CDR2 YFSETQ. The length of the CDR3 is 15 residues. The CDR3: CASSLAGSSNQPQHF. Here the CDR3 DNA reads TGCGCCAGCAGCTTGGCGGGGAGTAGCAATCAGCCCCAGCATTTT.

The chain recombines TRBV5-1 with TRBJ2-7, with a weak D call TRBD2 (5 bases). The V end lost 5 bases, the J end lost 1 base, and 19 bases lay between the germline ends. The V gene's germline CDR1 is SGHRS and CDR2 YFSETQ. The CDR3 is 16 amino acids. The CDR3 loop reads CASSFTGSRASYEQYF. The CDR3 DNA reads TGCGCCAGCAGTTTTACGGGATCGCGGGCATCCTACGAGCAGTACTTC.

The chain has TRBV18 and TRBJ1-5, with D possibly matching TRBD1 (5 bases). The germline V gene has CDR1 KGHSH and CDR2 LQKENI. The CDR3 length is 13 residues. V was shortened by 6 bases and J by 5 bases, with 11 bases between the two germline ends. CDR3 DNA: TGTGCCAGCTCCCGGCAGGGAGATCAGCCCCAGCATTTT. It codes for CASSRQGDQPQHF.